A single sample is the source of the 23 T cell receptor beta chains below, sequenced in a study of identical twins (dated by TCRdb to about 2016). The library relied on 5' RACE. The sequencer was an Illumina HiSeq 2000. TCRdb reworked the public reads: Q25 trimming with fastp, MiXCR clone assembly, productive beta chains retained. Each CDR3 protein gets just one entry, which takes the most common genes and DNA from the rows behind it. For this sample there are 200,000 or so distinct CDR3 sequences; 6% to 9% appear just once. The ten largest clones capture about 2% of the sample. The sample was also reused in another study, on yellow fever vaccine responses in identical twins.

What was sequenced was memory (CD45RO+) T cells sorted from blood. In the paper's terms, the cell subset or site label means: CD45RO+ enriched T cells. The origin of the receptors is a young woman in good health.

This chain connects TRBV18 to TRBJ2-7, with a possible D match to TRBD1 (6 bases). Trimming took off 3 bases at V and 5 bases at J, with 17 bases between the two ends. The CDR3 is made up of 15 amino acids. Germline CDR1 and CDR2: KGHSH and LQKENI. This CDR3 is CASSPQGTLRNEQYF. CDR3 in DNA: TGTGCCAGCTCACCCCAGGGGACCCTCAGAAACGAGCAGTACTTC.

This chain joins TRBV11-2 and TRBJ2-5; possible D gene TRBD2, 5 bases. CDR3 size: 14 residues. Trimming shortened V by 7 bases and J by 6 bases, and 18 bases separated the two germline ends. Looked up from germline, CDR1 is SGHAT and CDR2 is FQNNGV. The CDR3 region has the DNA TGTGCCAGCACCTACTCCGGGGTAGTGAAGACCCAGTACTTC. Protein sequence: CASTYSGVVKTQYF.

This clonotype appeared many times. This chain joins TRBV11-2 and TRBJ2-3; possible D gene TRBD1, 6 bases. Germline V CDR1 and CDR2: SGHAT, FQNNGV. This CDR3 is built from 14 residues. The V and J ends lost 5 bases and 0 bases respectively, with 9 bases between them. The CDR3 reads CASSPGDSTDTQYF. The CDR3 DNA follows: TGTGCCAGCAGCCCAGGGGACAGCACAGATACGCAGTATTTT.

To note about this clonotype: A clone one base away is much larger, so this may be a read error. The rearrangement joins TRBV11-3 to TRBJ2-6, with D possibly matching TRBD1 (5 bases). The CDR3 consists of 15 residues. Germline V gives CDR1 SGHNT, CDR2 YENEEA. V was pared by 5 bases and J by 0 bases, with 8 bases between. The CDR3 DNA reads TGTGCCAGCAGCGAAGACAGCTCTGGGGCCAACGTCCTGACTTTC. This gives the protein CASSEDSSGANVLTF.

The chain couples TRBV7-9 to TRBJ1-2; tentative D call: TRBD1 (5 bases). CDR3 length equals 14 residues. Germline CDR1 reads SEHNR; CDR2 reads FQNEAQ (reference sequence). The V end was cut by 7 bases, the J end by 3 bases, with 15 bases between. CDR3: CASTIYPRDYGYTF. The CDR3 DNA reads as TGTGCCAGCACCATCTACCCCAGGGACTATGGCTACACCTTC.

This clonotype was seen ten or more times. The J gene is TRBJ2-1, the V gene TRBV7-2, with D tentatively TRBD2 (5 bases). The CDR3 is 15 amino acids. Germline CDR1 is SGHTA and CDR2 is FQGNSA. Trimming left V 1 base short and J 5 bases short, with 12 bases between. In nucleotides, the CDR3 is TGTGCCAGCAGCTTAGTCGGCGGGTTAGACAATGAGCAGTTCTTC. Protein: CASSLVGGLDNEQFF.

This clonotype was counted only a few times. The chain combines TRBV11-2 with TRBJ2-7; 8 bases map to TRBD1. The CDR3 is 19 residues long. Trimming at V came to 3 bases and at J to 2 bases, leaving 18 bases not matched to a gene. CDR1 and CDR2 (germline): SGHAT, FQNNGV. CDR3 nucleotide sequence: TGTGCCAGCAGCTTGGGCCCAGGGGGCGCGAAAGGGGCTCCCTACGAGCAGTACTTC. Its protein is CASSLGPGGAKGAPYEQYF.

This clonotype was seen a few times. V is TRBV20-1 and J is TRBJ1-1; D gene unclear. There are 14 residues in the CDR3. V lost 2 bases and J 0 bases, leaving 10 bases between the germline ends. The germline CDR1 and CDR2 sequences are DFQATT and SNEGSKA (reference sequence). The CDR3 nucleotides are TGCAGTGCTAGAAGAGGCACTATGAACACTGAAGCTTTCTTT. It translates to CSARRGTMNTEAFF.

The V call is TRBV5-4, the J call TRBJ1-1, with D perhaps TRBD1 (5 bases). Per the germline V gene, CDR1 is SGHNT and CDR2 is YYREEE (reference sequence). The CDR3 contains 13 residues. Trimming pared 2 bases from V and 1 base from J, leaving 6 bases between. CDR3: CASSFDRNTEAFF. CDR3 DNA: TGTGCCAGCAGCTTCGACAGGAACACTGAAGCTTTCTTT.

This clonotype has only a few counts. J is TRBJ2-5 and V is TRBV28, with D possibly TRBD1 on 6 matching bases. This CDR3 contains 17 residues. CDR1 and CDR2 (germline): MDHEN, SYDVKM. Trimming cost V 2 bases and J 1 base, with 17 bases left between them. For the CDR3, the DNA is TGTGCCAGCAGTTTAGCCCGCCAGGGGATAACCCAAGAGACCCAGTACTTC. Amino acid sequence: CASSLARQGITQETQYF.

About this clonotype itself: Being one base from a much bigger clone, this may be a read error. The J gene is TRBJ2-5, the V gene TRBV12-3 or TRBV12-4, with 9 nucleotides matching TRBD1. This CDR3 contains 14 residues. The ends lost 6 bases at V and 3 bases at J; junction bases unmatched: 5. The CDR3 nucleotides read TGTGCCAGCAGGCGGACAGGGGTTGAAGAGACCCAGTACTTC. The encoded protein is CASRRTGVEETQYF.

In its sample, this clonotype was seen many times. The rearrangement links TRBV5-6 to TRBJ1-5, with a weak D call TRBD1 (5 bases). This CDR3 is 16 amino acids long. Germline V lookup: CDR1 SGHDT, CDR2 YYEEEE. The V gene lost 2 bases and the J gene lost 5 bases, with 17 bases spanning the gap. CDR3 nucleotide sequence: TGTGCCAGCAGCTTTAGTGGGAAGGGGTTTTATCAGCCCCAGCATTTT. Its protein product is CASSFSGKGFYQPQHF.

This sequence joins TRBV24-1 and TRBJ2-5; perhaps TRBD2 as D (7 bases). The CDR3 runs to 13 residues. Trimming cost V 5 bases and J 5 bases, with 11 bases left between them. CDR1 and CDR2 (germline): KGHDR, SFDVKD. The CDR3 DNA is TGTGCCACCAGTGGAAGGGGGGGGGAGACCCAGTACTTC. Amino acids: CATSGRGGETQYF.

This clonotype was picked up many times. The chain recombines TRBV18 with TRBJ2-1, with D tentatively TRBD2 (5 bases). Germline CDR1 KGHSH, CDR2 LQKENI. Deletions cut 1 base from V and 5 bases from J, with 9 bases between. CDR3 length: 14 amino acids. CDR3 bases: TGTGCCAGCTCACCACAACTAGAGGACAATGAGCAGTTCTTC. Amino acid sequence: CASSPQLEDNEQFF.

This clonotype was counted many times. The rearrangement uses TRBV12-3 or TRBV12-4 and TRBJ2-3; tentatively, D is TRBD2 (5 bases). The CDR3 loop spans 16 amino acids. Trimming cost V 6 bases and J 2 bases, with 18 bases left between them. As DNA, the CDR3 is TGTGCCAGCAGACCGAGGGCCACCTTCCCCACAGATACGCAGTATTTT. Its translation: CASRPRATFPTDTQYF.

The CDR3 DNA follows: TGTGCCAGCAGCTCCTCTGTCCCGGGACTAGCGGGAGGCGATACGCAGTATTTT. It codes for CASSSSVPGLAGGDTQYF. The chain joins TRBV11-2 to TRBJ2-3; 15 bases line up with TRBD2. V lost 4 bases and J lost 6; bases outside the gene matches: 11. The germline CDR1 and CDR2 sequences are SGHAT and FQNNGV. This CDR3 has 18 residues. The entire variable domain, with the rest obtained from reference TRBV11-2 and TRBJ2-3, is as follows: EAGVAQSPRYKIIEKRQSVAFWCNPISGHATLYWYQQILGQGPKLLIQFQNNGVVDDSQLPKDRFSAERLKGVDSTLKIQPAKLEDSAVYLCASSSSVPGLAGGDTQYFGPGTRLTVL.

This clonotype was seen at least ten times. This sequence joins TRBV24-1 and TRBJ2-5; 8 bases are a match to TRBD1. Germline lookup yields CDR1 KGHDR and CDR2 SFDVKD. The V segment lost 3 bases and the J segment 2 bases; nucleotides outside the gene matches: 7. The CDR3 covers 16 residues. In DNA form, the CDR3 reads TGTGCCACCAGTGATCCACAGGGGGTCGTACAAGAGACCCAGTACTTC. Encoded protein: CATSDPQGVVQETQYF.

This clonotype was counted a few times. V and J are TRBV3-1 and TRBJ2-5; 8 nucleotides agree with TRBD2. Germline CDR1 is LGHDT and CDR2 is YNNKEL (reference sequence). This CDR3 has 14 amino acids. The junction had 3 bases not matched to a gene; V was cut back by 2 bases and J by 4 bases. Written as DNA, the CDR3 is TGTGCCAGCAGCCAACTGGGACTAGGAGAGACCCAGTACTTC. Translated: CASSQLGLGETQYF.

This chain uses TRBV15 with TRBJ1-4; D not resolved. The CDR3 is made up of 15 amino acids. The V end lost 0 bases, the J end lost 2 bases, and 7 bases lay between the germline ends. CDR1 is LNHNV, CDR2 YYDKDF, per germline (reference sequence). CDR3 sequence reads: CATSREVGTNEKLFF. As DNA, the CDR3 is TGTGCCACCAGCAGAGAAGTGGGGACTAATGAAAAACTGTTTTTT.

This clonotype has just a few counts. This chain links TRBV29-1 with TRBJ1-1, with 9 bases identical to TRBD1. CDR1 is SQVTM, CDR2 ANQGSEA, per germline. Germline trimming cut 3 bases from V and 4 bases from J; bases unmatched to any gene: 3. The CDR3 is 13 residues long. CDR3 DNA: TGCAGCGTTGACGGACAGGGGCGCACTGAAGCTTTCTTT. Residues: CSVDGQGRTEAFF.

The V and J genes are TRBV28 and TRBJ2-1; 11 bases are a match to TRBD2. In germline, CDR1 is MDHEN, CDR2 SYDVKM. CDR3 length: 13 amino acids. V was clipped by 5 bases and J by 11 bases; unmatched bases: 5. The CDR3: CASSLAGGAKQFF. CDR3 DNA sequence: TGTGCCAGCAGTCTAGCGGGAGGCGCTAAGCAGTTCTTC.

This clonotype has just a few counts. The rearrangement links TRBV6-5 to TRBJ2-7; D is unresolved. Trimming shortened V by 4 bases and J by 6 bases, and 19 bases separated the two germline ends. The CDR3 contains 15 residues. Germline V gene lookup returns CDR1 MNHEY and CDR2 SVGAGI. The CDR3 nucleotides are TGTGCCAGCAGTTCCTCTTTGGGATTAATGGGCGAGCAGTACTTC. As protein: CASSSSLGLMGEQYF.

This clonotype showed up just a few times. The rearrangement joins TRBV14 to TRBJ2-5; 10 nucleotides match TRBD1. Germline CDR1 SGHDN, CDR2 FVKESK. The CDR3 has 17 residues. J lost 2 bases, V lost 0 bases, and 6 bases had no gene match. In DNA form, the CDR3 reads TGTGCCAGCAGCCAAGAGGACAGGGGGGCCCTTCAAGAGACCCAGTACTTC. This sequence encodes CASSQEDRGALQETQYF.